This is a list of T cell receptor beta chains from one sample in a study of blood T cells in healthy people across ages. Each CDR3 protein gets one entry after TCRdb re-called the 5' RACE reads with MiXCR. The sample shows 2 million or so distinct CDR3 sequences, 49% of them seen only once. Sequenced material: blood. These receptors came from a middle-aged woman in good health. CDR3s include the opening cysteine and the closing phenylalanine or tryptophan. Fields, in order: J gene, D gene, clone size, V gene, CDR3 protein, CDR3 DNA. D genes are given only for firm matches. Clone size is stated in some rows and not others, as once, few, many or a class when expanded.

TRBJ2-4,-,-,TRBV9,CASSERIGLAKNIQYF,TGTGCCAGCAGCGAGCGGATCGGGTTAGCCAAAAACATTCAGTACTTC
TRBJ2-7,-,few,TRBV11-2,CASSSRDRSSYEQYF,TGTGCCAGCAGCTCCCGGGACCGGAGCTCCTACGAGCAGTACTTC
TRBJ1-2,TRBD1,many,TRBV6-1,CASSGTGDGYTF,TGTGCCAGCAGTGGGACAGGGGATGGCTACACCTTC
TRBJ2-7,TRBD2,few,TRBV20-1,CSALATSGAHEQYF,TGCAGTGCTCTCGCGACTAGCGGGGCCCACGAGCAGTACTTC
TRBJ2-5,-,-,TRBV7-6,CACSLSRETQYF,TGTGCCTGCAGCTTGAGTCGGGAGACCCAGTACTTC
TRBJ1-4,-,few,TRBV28,CASSPRVINEKLFF,TGTGCCAGCAGTCCTCGGGTTATTAATGAAAAACTGTTTTTT
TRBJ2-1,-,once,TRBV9,CASSVDAGASSYNKQFF,TGTGCCAGCAGCGTAGATGCGGGGGCCAGCTCCTACAATAAGCAGTTCTTC
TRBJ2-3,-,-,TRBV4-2,CASSSGPIGTDTQYF,TGTGCCAGCAGCTCCGGACCCATCGGTACAGATACGCAGTATTTT
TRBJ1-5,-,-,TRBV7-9,CASSLGAANQPQHF,TGTGCCAGCAGCTTAGGGGCAGCAAATCAGCCCCAGCATTTT
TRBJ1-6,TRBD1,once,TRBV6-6,CASNPQKGQINSPLHF,TGTGCCAGCAATCCCCAAAAGGGACAGATTAATTCACCCCTCCACTTT
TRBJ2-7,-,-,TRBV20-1,CSARGSHFSYEQYF,TGCAGTGCTAGAGGGTCGCACTTTTCCTACGAGCAGTACTTC
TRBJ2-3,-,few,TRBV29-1,CSVSLLGTDTQYF,TGCAGCGTCAGTCTTTTAGGCACAGATACGCAGTATTTT
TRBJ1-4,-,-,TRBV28,CASGELSEKLFF,TGTGCCAGTGGGGAGCTGAGTGAAAAACTGTTTTTT
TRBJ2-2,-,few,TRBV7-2,CASSLGLLPTGELFF,TGTGCCAGCAGCTTGGGACTCCTCCCCACCGGGGAGCTGTTTTTT
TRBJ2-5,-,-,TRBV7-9,CASSHEPGRQETQYF,TGTGCCAGCAGCCACGAGCCGGGTAGGCAAGAGACCCAGTACTTC
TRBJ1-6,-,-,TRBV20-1,CSARSVLDSPLHF,TGCAGTGCTAGGTCGGTTCTAGATTCACCCCTCCACTTT
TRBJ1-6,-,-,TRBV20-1,CSAQEGNNSPLHF,TGCAGTGCTCAGGAGGGAAATAATTCACCCCTCCACTTT
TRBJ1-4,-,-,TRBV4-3,CASSQVTEEKLFF,TGCGCCAGCAGCCAAGTAACGGAAGAAAAACTGTTTTTT
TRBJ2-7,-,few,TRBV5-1,CASSLVVDDEQYF,TGCGCCAGCAGCTTGGTGGTGGACGACGAGCAGTACTTC
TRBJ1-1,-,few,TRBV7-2,CASSLVVEAFF,TGTGCCAGCAGTTTGGTCGTCGAAGCTTTCTTT
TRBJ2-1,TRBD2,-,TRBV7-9,CAITGGTETQFF,TGTGCCATTACGGGGGGTACGGAGACCCAGTTCTTC
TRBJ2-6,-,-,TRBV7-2,CASSLLLESGANVLTF,TGTGCCAGCAGCTTACTTCTCGAGTCTGGGGCCAACGTCCTGACTTTC
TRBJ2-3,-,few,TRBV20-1,CSDTRSDTQYF,TGCAGTGACACTCGCTCAGATACGCAGTATTTT
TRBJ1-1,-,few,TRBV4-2,CASSQETRGTEAFF,TGTGCCAGCAGCCAAGAAACCAGGGGCACTGAAGCTTTCTTT
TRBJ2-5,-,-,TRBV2,CASSERGDGQETQYF,TGTGCCAGCAGTGAAAGGGGGGATGGTCAAGAGACCCAGTACTTC
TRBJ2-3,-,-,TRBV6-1,CASTGYRNIPTDTQYF,TGTGCCAGCACGGGGTATCGTAATATTCCCACAGATACGCAGTATTTT
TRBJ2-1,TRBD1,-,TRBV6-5,CASSYSLYSTGANSEQFF,TGTGCCAGCAGTTACTCCTTATACTCGACAGGGGCCAACAGTGAGCAGTTCTTC
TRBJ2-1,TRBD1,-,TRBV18,CASSPPGGKSYNEQFF,TGTGCCAGCTCACCCCCAGGGGGCAAGTCCTACAATGAGCAGTTCTTC
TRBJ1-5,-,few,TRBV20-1,CSAREAPEGMPQHF,TGCAGTGCTAGAGAGGCTCCGGAGGGGATGCCCCAGCATTTT
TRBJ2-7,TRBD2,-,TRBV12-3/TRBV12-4,CASSVGGAMYEQYF,TGTGCCAGCAGTGTCGGGGGGGCTATGTACGAGCAGTACTTC
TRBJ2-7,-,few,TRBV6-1,CASSLVLGYQNEQYF,TGTGCCAGCAGCCTCGTCCTGGGGTATCAAAACGAGCAGTACTTC
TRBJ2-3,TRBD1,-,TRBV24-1,CATSDPTGGSTDTQYF,TGTGCCACCAGTGACCCGACAGGGGGAAGCACAGATACGCAGTATTTT
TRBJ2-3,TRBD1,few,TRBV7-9,CASSLGDRATDTQYF,TGTGCCAGCAGCTTAGGCGACAGGGCAACAGATACGCAGTATTTT
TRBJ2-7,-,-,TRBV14,CASSAGGMSSYEQYF,TGTGCCAGCAGCGCTGGGGGGATGAGCTCCTACGAGCAGTACTTC
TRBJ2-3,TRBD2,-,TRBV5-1,CASSPGLEIRGPDTQYF,TGCGCCAGCTCACCGGGACTAGAAATTCGGGGCCCAGATACGCAGTATTTT
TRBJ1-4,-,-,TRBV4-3,CASSLGRGSNEKLFF,TGCGCCAGCAGCCTCGGACGGGGGAGTAATGAAAAACTGTTTTTT
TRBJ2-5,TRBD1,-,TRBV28,CASSSPGTVVVETQYF,TGTGCCAGCAGCAGCCCCGGGACAGTCGTAGTAGAGACCCAGTACTTC
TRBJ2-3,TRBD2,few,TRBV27,CASIEVAGSTDTQYF,TGTGCCAGCATCGAGGTAGCGGGCAGCACAGATACGCAGTATTTT
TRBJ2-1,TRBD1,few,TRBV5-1,CASTPRDSSYNEQFF,TGCGCCAGCACCCCACGGGACAGCTCCTACAATGAGCAGTTCTTC
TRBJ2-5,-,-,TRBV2,CASLLRDRTQYF,TGTGCCAGCCTCCTGCGGGACAGAACCCAGTACTTC
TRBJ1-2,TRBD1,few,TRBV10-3,CAISPDRGYGYTF,TGTGCCATCAGTCCCGACAGGGGATATGGCTACACCTTC
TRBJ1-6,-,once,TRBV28,CASRAATGLSSYNSPLHF,TGTGCCAGCAGAGCTGCGACAGGCTTGAGCTCCTATAATTCGCCCCTCCACTTT
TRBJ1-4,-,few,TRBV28,CASSLQTRFLFF,TGTGCCAGCAGTTTACAAACACGGTTTCTGTTTTTT
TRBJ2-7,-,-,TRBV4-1,CASSQESEGCFNYEQYF,TGCGCCAGCAGCCAAGAATCCGAGGGGTGCTTTAACTACGAGCAGTACTTC
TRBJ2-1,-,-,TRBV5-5,CASSPGLQSSYNEQFF,TGTGCCAGCAGCCCGGGACTTCAGAGCTCCTACAATGAGCAGTTCTTC
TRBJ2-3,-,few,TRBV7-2,CASKSPDTQYF,TGTGCTAGCAAAAGTCCAGATACGCAGTATTTT
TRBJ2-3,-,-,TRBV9,CASSVEGLSNTDTQYF,TGTGCCAGCAGCGTAGAGGGACTTTCGAACACAGATACGCAGTATTTT
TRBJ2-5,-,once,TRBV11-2,CASSHPQDTQETQYF,TGTGCCAGCAGCCATCCCCAGGACACCCAAGAGACCCAGTACTTC
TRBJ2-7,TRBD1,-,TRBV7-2,CASSSNLGTGYEQYF,TGTGCCAGCAGCTCCAACCTAGGGACAGGCTACGAGCAGTACTTC
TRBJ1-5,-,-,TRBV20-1,CSATSGADQPQHF,TGCAGTGCTACCTCCGGGGCTGATCAGCCCCAGCATTTT
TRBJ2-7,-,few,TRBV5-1,CASSAMAGSPYEQYF,TGCGCCAGCAGCGCAATGGCAGGGTCCCCCTACGAGCAGTACTTC
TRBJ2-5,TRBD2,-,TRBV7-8,CASRKRTSGVQETQYF,TGTGCCAGCAGGAAACGGACTAGCGGGGTCCAAGAGACCCAGTACTTC
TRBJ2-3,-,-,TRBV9,CASNSGGQVADTQYF,TGTGCCAGCAACTCCGGGGGGCAGGTTGCAGATACGCAGTATTTT
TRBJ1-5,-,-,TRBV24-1,CATSDSGSNQPQHF,TGTGCCACCAGTGACTCCGGGAGCAATCAGCCCCAGCATTTT
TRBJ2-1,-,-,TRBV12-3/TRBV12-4,CASSPQWTGKQFF,TGTGCCAGCAGTCCCCAATGGACGGGAAAGCAGTTCTTC
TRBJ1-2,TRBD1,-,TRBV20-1,CSASIGGWAMGYTF,TGCAGTGCTAGCATAGGGGGCTGGGCTATGGGCTACACCTTC
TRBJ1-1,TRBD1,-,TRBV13,CASSSKTLLGQEDTEAFF,TGTGCCAGCAGCTCCAAAACCCTCCTCGGACAGGAGGACACTGAAGCTTTCTTT
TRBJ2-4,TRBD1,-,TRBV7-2,CASILTGTNIQYF,TGTGCCAGCATCTTGACAGGGACAAACATTCAGTACTTC
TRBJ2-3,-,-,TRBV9,CASSVGVSEVLSTQYF,TGTGCCAGCAGCGTAGGGGTTTCGGAGGTCTTAAGTACGCAGTATTTT